Listed below are T cell receptor beta chains from one sample, sequenced in a study of blood T cell repertoires in COVID-19. Sequencing used immunoSEQ multiplex PCR; TCRdb keeps in-frame clones, though not all of them. There are some 150,000 clones in the sample; around 86% occur only once, and around 3.5% lies in the top ten. Sequenced: peripheral blood. The receptors were sampled from a man between 70 and 80 years old with acute or convalescent COVID-19. Both conserved end residues are part of each CDR3. D genes are given only for firm matches. Rows may omit the clone size; those that give it use once, few, many or a size class.

CDR3 protein: CASSKDRGRYNEQFF
V gene: TRBV6-2/TRBV6-3
clone size: NA
D gene: TRBD1

CDR3 protein: CASSQGGTSGGRHTDTQYF
V gene: TRBV4-2
clone size: NA
D gene: TRBD2

CDR3 protein: CASGNQGTSRTQYF
V gene: TRBV12-5
clone size: NA
D gene: NA

CDR3 protein: CASSPQGGQHYSGANVLTF
V gene: TRBV9
clone size: once
D gene: TRBD1

CDR3 protein: CASSFREGTDTQYF
V gene: TRBV5-8
clone size: once
D gene: TRBD2

CDR3 protein: CATSRGTVNNSPLHF
V gene: TRBV15
clone size: NA
D gene: NA

CDR3 protein: CASSRTGGPYNEQFF
V gene: TRBV7-8
clone size: NA
D gene: NA

CDR3 protein: CASSRGPSYEQYF
V gene: TRBV11-3
clone size: NA
D gene: NA

CDR3 protein: CAARLAGGYTQYF
V gene: TRBV13
clone size: NA
D gene: TRBD2

CDR3 protein: CASSPGTGGGYGYTF
V gene: TRBV28
clone size: NA
D gene: TRBD1

CDR3 protein: CASSLWGTGNTEAFF
V gene: TRBV28
clone size: NA
D gene: TRBD1

CDR3 protein: CASSLGLTGTGNTIYF
V gene: TRBV5-4
clone size: NA
D gene: NA

CDR3 protein: CASSVVGSGYNEQFF
V gene: TRBV9
clone size: NA
D gene: NA

CDR3 protein: CASSLRGNYGYTF
V gene: TRBV12-3/TRBV12-4
clone size: NA
D gene: NA

CDR3 protein: CASVGGGTSSYEQYF
V gene: TRBV6-5
clone size: NA
D gene: NA

CDR3 protein: CATSRDRGGRELFF
V gene: TRBV15
clone size: NA
D gene: NA

CDR3 protein: CASSLFPGVSPGYTF
V gene: TRBV28
clone size: once
D gene: NA

CDR3 protein: CASRSSSGSSGNTIYF
V gene: TRBV5-1
clone size: NA
D gene: NA

CDR3 protein: CASRGTDLNTEAFF
V gene: TRBV6-5
clone size: NA
D gene: TRBD1

CDR3 protein: CASSTPPGQGLGEEQYF
V gene: TRBV7-6
clone size: NA
D gene: TRBD1

CDR3 protein: CASSPNSMTDQPQHF
V gene: TRBV2
clone size: once
D gene: NA

CDR3 protein: CASSKGHRSSYNSPLHF
V gene: TRBV28
clone size: NA
D gene: NA

CDR3 protein: CASSKDTGNTGELFF
V gene: TRBV5-1
clone size: few
D gene: NA

CDR3 protein: CASSKGGKGNEQFF
V gene: TRBV21-1
clone size: NA
D gene: NA

CDR3 protein: CASREATARETQYF
V gene: TRBV6-1
clone size: NA
D gene: NA

CDR3 protein: CASRTGLIEKLFF
V gene: TRBV2
clone size: once
D gene: TRBD1